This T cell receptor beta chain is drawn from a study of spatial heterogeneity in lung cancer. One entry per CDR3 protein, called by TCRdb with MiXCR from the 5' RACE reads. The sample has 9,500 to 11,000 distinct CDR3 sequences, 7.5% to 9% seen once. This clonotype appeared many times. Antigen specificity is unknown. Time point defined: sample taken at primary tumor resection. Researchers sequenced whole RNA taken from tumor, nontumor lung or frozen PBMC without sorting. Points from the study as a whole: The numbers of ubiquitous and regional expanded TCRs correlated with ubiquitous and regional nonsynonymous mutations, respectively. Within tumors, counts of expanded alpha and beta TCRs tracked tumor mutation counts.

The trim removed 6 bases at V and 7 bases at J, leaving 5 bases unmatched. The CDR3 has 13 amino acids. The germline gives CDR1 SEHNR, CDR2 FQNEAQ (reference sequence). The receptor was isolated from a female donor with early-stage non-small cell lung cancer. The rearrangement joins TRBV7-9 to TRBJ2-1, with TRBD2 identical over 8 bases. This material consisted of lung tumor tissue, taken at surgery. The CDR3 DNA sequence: TGTGCCAGCAGGACGGGGGGGCAGAATGAGCAGTTCTTC. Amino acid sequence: CASRTGGQNEQFF.